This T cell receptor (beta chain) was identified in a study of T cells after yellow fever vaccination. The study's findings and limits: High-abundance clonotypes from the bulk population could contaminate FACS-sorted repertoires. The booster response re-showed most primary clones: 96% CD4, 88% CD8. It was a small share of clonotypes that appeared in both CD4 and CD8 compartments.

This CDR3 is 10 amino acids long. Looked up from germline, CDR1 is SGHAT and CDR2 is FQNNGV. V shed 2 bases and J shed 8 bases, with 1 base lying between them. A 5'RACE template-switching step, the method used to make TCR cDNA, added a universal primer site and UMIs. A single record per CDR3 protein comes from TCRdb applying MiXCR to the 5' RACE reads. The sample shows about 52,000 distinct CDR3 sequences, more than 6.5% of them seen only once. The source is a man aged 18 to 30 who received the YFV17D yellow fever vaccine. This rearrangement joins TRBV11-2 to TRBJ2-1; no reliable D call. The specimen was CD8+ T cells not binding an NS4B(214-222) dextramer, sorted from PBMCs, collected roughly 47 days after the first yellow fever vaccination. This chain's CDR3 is CASSLYEQFF. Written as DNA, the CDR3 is TGTGCCAGCAGCTTATATGAGCAGTTCTTC.